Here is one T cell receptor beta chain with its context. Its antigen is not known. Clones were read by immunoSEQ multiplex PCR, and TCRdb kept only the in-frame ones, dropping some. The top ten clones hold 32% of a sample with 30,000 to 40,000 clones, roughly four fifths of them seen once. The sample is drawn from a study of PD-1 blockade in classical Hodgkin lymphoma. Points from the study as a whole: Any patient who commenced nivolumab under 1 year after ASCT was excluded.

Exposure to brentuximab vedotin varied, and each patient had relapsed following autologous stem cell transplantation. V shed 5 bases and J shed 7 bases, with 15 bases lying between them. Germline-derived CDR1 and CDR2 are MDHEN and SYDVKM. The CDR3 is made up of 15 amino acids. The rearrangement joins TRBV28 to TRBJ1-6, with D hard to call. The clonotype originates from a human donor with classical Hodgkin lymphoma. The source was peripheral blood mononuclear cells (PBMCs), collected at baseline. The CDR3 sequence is CASSLDPLPNSPLHF. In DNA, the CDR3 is TGTGCCAGCAGTCTGGACCCCCTACCAAATTCACCCCTCCACTTT.